Following are 22 T cell receptor beta chains from one sample sequenced in a study of Graves' ophthalmopathy and Graves' hyperthyroidism. RNA served as the template for amplifying TCR beta CDR3 regions. First-round RT-PCR relied on HTBI primers, and a second-round multiplex PCR came next. TCRdb independently ran MiXCR on the multiplex PCR reads; one entry per CDR3 protein. Of some 250,000 distinct CDR3 sequences listed, less than 55% were seen once; the top ten hold over 40%. What was sequenced was peripheral blood. These receptors all come from an adult man with Graves' ophthalmopathy.

This clonotype was found a few times. The chain joins TRBV7-9 to TRBJ1-3; perhaps TRBD1 as D (5 bases). The germline CDR1 and CDR2 sequences are SEHNR and FQNEAQ (reference sequence). V shed 6 bases and J shed 0 bases, with 12 bases lying between them. The CDR3 contains 15 residues. The CDR3: CASRAGTASGNTIYF. The CDR3 DNA reads TGTGCCAGCAGGGCAGGGACGGCCTCTGGAAACACCATATATTTT.

The V gene is TRBV29-1, the J gene TRBJ2-7, with 8 bases lining up with TRBD2. This CDR3 is 12 amino acids long. Germline CDR1 and CDR2: SQVTM and ANQGSEA. With 2 bases clipped from V and 7 bases from J, the junction kept 4 bases outside the gene matches. DNA for the CDR3: TGCAGCGTTGAAAAGGGACTAGGGGAGCAGTACTTC. Translation: CSVEKGLGEQYF.

This clonotype was seen a few times. This chain links TRBV7-2 with TRBJ1-1; 10 nucleotides line up with TRBD1. Germline loops: CDR1 SGHTA, CDR2 FQGNSA. Trimming at V came to 5 bases and at J to 4 bases, leaving 7 bases not matched to a gene. CDR3 size: 15 residues. CDR3 sequence reads: CASSPGQGGGTEAFF. CDR3 sequence (DNA): TGTGCCAGCAGCCCAGGACAGGGGGGGGGCACTGAAGCTTTCTTT.

The genes are TRBV20-1 and TRBJ1-1; TRBD1 is a possible D gene (5 bases). Germline assignment: CDR1 DFQATT and CDR2 SNEGSKA (reference sequence). V was pared by 3 bases and J by 7 bases, with 15 bases between. The CDR3 is 13 amino acids. CDR3 loop: CSARGEGVGEAFF. The CDR3 DNA reads TGCAGTGCTAGGGGGGAGGGTGTAGGTGAAGCTTTCTTT.

The CDR3: CATSDYKQGSDEQFF. The CDR3, as DNA: TGTGCCACCAGTGACTACAAACAGGGATCCGATGAGCAGTTCTTC. The chain carries TRBV24-1 and TRBJ2-7, with D maybe TRBD1 (6 bases). The J call may be faulty, since TRBJ2-1 better matches the DNA end. Looked up from germline, CDR1 is KGHDR and CDR2 is SFDVKD. There are 15 residues in the CDR3.

The chain couples TRBV29-1 to TRBJ2-2, with 13 bases lining up with TRBD2. After removal of 4 bases from V and 0 bases from J, the junction contained 5 bases not matched to a gene. The CDR3 runs 17 residues. Germline V gene lookup returns CDR1 SQVTM and CDR2 ANQGSEA. DNA for the CDR3: TGCAGCGTTGCAGGACTAGCGGGGGTCGCGAACACCGGGGAGCTGTTTTTT. Translating it yields CSVAGLAGVANTGELFF.

The chain combines TRBV4-2 with TRBJ2-5; 9 positions match TRBD2. With V trimmed by 0 bases and J by 5 bases, 7 bases remained unmatched. Germline values: CDR1 LGHNA, CDR2 YNFKEQ. The CDR3 length is 16 residues. The DNA for the CDR3 is TGTGCCAGCAGCCAAGATCAAGCGGGAGGCTACGAGACCCAGTACTTC. The encoded protein is CASSQDQAGGYETQYF.

This clonotype was recorded a few times. The V call is TRBV7-2, the J call TRBJ1-5; possible D gene TRBD1, 5 bases. Looked up from germline, CDR1 is SGHTA and CDR2 is FQGNSA. Trimming took 3 bases from V and 4 from J, leaving 10 bases between them. There are 14 residues in the CDR3. This CDR3 reads CASSFTQGNQPQHF. CDR3 coding DNA: TGTGCCAGCAGCTTCACGCAGGGAAATCAGCCCCAGCATTTT.

The genes are TRBV20-1 and TRBJ2-5; 9 nucleotides match TRBD1. The V segment lost 8 bases and the J segment 4 bases; nucleotides outside the gene matches: 8. This CDR3 has 13 amino acids. Germline loops: CDR1 DFQATT, CDR2 SNEGSKA (reference sequence). The DNA of the CDR3 is TGCAGTTCTCGACAGGGGGGTAGAGAGACCCAGTACTTC. This gives the protein CSSRQGGRETQYF.

The rearrangement links TRBV5-6 to TRBJ2-6; no firm D call. The V gene lost 4 bases and the J gene lost 3 bases, with 11 bases spanning the gap. In germline, CDR1 is SGHDT, CDR2 YYEEEE. The CDR3 has 15 residues. The CDR3 loop is CASSPFGGGANVLTF. The CDR3 DNA reads TGTGCCAGCAGCCCCTTCGGTGGTGGGGCCAACGTCCTGACTTTC.

V and J are TRBV20-1 and TRBJ1-1, with D possibly TRBD1 on 6 matching bases. The germline V and J ends were trimmed by 5 bases and 2 bases, with 9 bases remaining between them. Looked up from germline, CDR1 is DFQATT and CDR2 is SNEGSKA (reference sequence). This CDR3 has 12 amino acids. The CDR3 bases are TGCAGTGCTCGGACAGATAACACTGAAGCTTTCTTT. It yields the protein CSARTDNTEAFF.

V usage is TRBV12-3 or TRBV12-4 and J usage is TRBJ2-7, with TRBD2 as a possible D gene (6 bases). This CDR3 region has 14 residues. The CDR3 spells CASGPAGIGYEQYF. CDR3 nucleotides: TGTGCTAGTGGTCCGGCGGGGATAGGCTACGAGCAGTACTTC.

This clonotype appeared a few times. V gene TRBV15 combines with J gene TRBJ1-5, with D unresolved. Germline-derived CDR1 and CDR2 are LNHNV and YYDKDF (reference sequence). The CDR3 has 15 residues. V lost 1 base and J 4 bases, leaving 11 bases between the germline ends. The CDR3 spells CATSRGYLANQPQHF. In DNA form, the CDR3 reads TGTGCCACCAGCAGAGGGTACCTCGCGAATCAGCCCCAGCATTTT.

The V call is TRBV5-6, the J call TRBJ1-5; 8 bases fit TRBD1. Trimming removed 3 bases from V and 2 bases from J; junction bases left unmatched: 1. The CDR3 totals 14 residues. The germline gives CDR1 SGHDT, CDR2 YYEEEE. The CDR3 nucleotides read TGTGCCAGCAGCTGGGGACAGGGCAATCAGCCCCAGCATTTT. This encodes CASSWGQGNQPQHF.

This clonotype was seen only a few times. The chain recombines TRBV20-1 with TRBJ2-2; TRBD1 agrees at 7 bases. The length of the CDR3 is 14 residues. Germline loops: CDR1 DFQATT, CDR2 SNEGSKA (reference sequence). V lost 0 bases and J lost 7; bases outside the gene matches: 5. Written as DNA, the CDR3 is TGCAGTGCTAGAGAAGGGGGCAATGACGGGGAGCTGTTTTTT. Its translation: CSAREGGNDGELFF.

This clonotype was recorded a few times. The rearrangement links TRBV7-8 to TRBJ2-2; 10 nucleotides line up with TRBD2. Trimming cost V 5 bases and J 5 bases; bases outside gene matches: 5. This CDR3 has 15 amino acids. CDR1 and CDR2 (germline): SGHVS, FQNEAQ. In nucleotides, the CDR3 is TGTGCCAGCAGCACGGGACTAGCGAGTACCGGGGAGCTGTTTTTT. Its translation is CASSTGLASTGELFF.

This clonotype turned up a few times. A read error may account for a junction end that differs from germline. The rearrangement uses TRBV24-1 and TRBJ2-7; no clear D. The CDR3 runs 12 residues. Germline-derived CDR1 and CDR2 are KGHDR and SFDVKD. The CDR3 sequence is CASSKGTHEQYF. The CDR3 region has the DNA TGTGCCAGCAGTAAGGGAACCCACGAGCAGTACTTC.

This clonotype was seen more than once but under ten times. J is TRBJ1-1 and V is TRBV2; D is undetermined. The CDR3 has 13 amino acids. Germline CDR1 and CDR2: SNHLY and FYNNEI. V was trimmed by 2 bases and J by 7 bases, leaving 11 bases between them. The CDR3 DNA reads as TGTGCCAGCAGTGAACTTAGCGGGAATGAAGCTTTCTTT. This codes for CASSELSGNEAFF. The full variable domain, with the rest looked up from reference TRBV2 and TRBJ1-1, is EPEVTQTPSHQVTQMGQEVILRCVPISNHLYFYWYRQILGQKVEFLVSFYNNEISEKSEIFDDQFSVERPDGSNFTLKIRSTKLEDSAMYFCASSELSGNEAFFGQGTRLTVV.

A note on this clonotype: With a much larger clone just one base away, this may be a read error. The CDR3 DNA sequence: TGTGCCAGCAGTCGACAGGGGGTCAATCAAGCTTTCTTT. This encodes CASSRQGVNQAFF. The chain recombines TRBV2 with TRBJ1-1; TRBD1 matches 9 bases. The CDR3 sequence is 13 residues long. Germline assignment: CDR1 SNHLY and CDR2 FYNNEI. Losses at the gene ends were 5 bases for V and 9 bases for J; bases not matched to a gene: 7.

In this sample, this clonotype turned up a few times. This chain connects TRBV20-1 to TRBJ1-6, with D perhaps matching TRBD1 (6 bases). The CDR3 is 16 residues long. Germline lookup yields CDR1 DFQATT and CDR2 SNEGSKA (reference sequence). Trimming left V 3 bases short and J 5 bases short, with 17 bases between. The CDR3: CSASTGFSAHNSPLHF. In DNA form, the CDR3 reads TGCAGTGCTAGCACAGGGTTTTCGGCACATAATTCACCCCTCCACTTT.

This clonotype turned up a few times. The chain uses TRBV11-1 and TRBJ2-7, with unresolved D. The CDR3 length is 13 residues. The V end was cut by 5 bases, the J end by 2 bases, with 10 bases between. Germline CDR1 is SGHAT and CDR2 is FQDESV (reference sequence). Here the CDR3 reads CASSQRSAYEQYF. The CDR3 nucleotides are TGTGCCAGCAGCCAAAGGTCGGCCTACGAGCAGTACTTC.

The rearrangement joins TRBV6-5 to TRBJ2-7; 8 bases line up with TRBD1. The CDR3 has 14 amino acids. Per germline, CDR1 MNHEY and CDR2 SVGAGI. The junction had 6 bases not matched to a gene; V was cut back by 6 bases and J by 2 bases. The DNA of the CDR3 is TGTGCCAGCAGAATAACGGGACAGGCCTACGAGCAGTACTTC. Protein sequence: CASRITGQAYEQYF.